A selection of T cell receptor beta chains follows, all from one sample in a study of blood T cell repertoires in COVID-19. The data were produced by immunoSEQ multiplex PCR, yet TCRdb's version contains in-frame clones alone and is incomplete. Of around 100,000 clones detected, over 80% appear once; the ten largest clones hold roughly 0.83%. The sequenced sample consisted of peripheral blood. These receptors all come from a woman in her seventies with acute or convalescent COVID-19. Each CDR3 is given with its conserved first and last residue. A D gene is named only where the DNA matches it firmly. The size entry is marked missing in some rows and otherwise reads once, few, many or a size class.

j_call: TRBJ1-4
clone_size: NA
v_call: TRBV28
d_call: TRBD1
cdr3_aa: CASSDTGGVLKKLFF
cdr3_nt: TGTGCCAGCAGTGACACAGGGGGCGTTCTCAAAAAACTGTTTTTT

j_call: TRBJ2-7
clone_size: few
v_call: TRBV19
d_call: NA
cdr3_aa: CASSIDLGGREQYF
cdr3_nt: TGTGCCAGTAGTATAGATCTGGGGGGACGCGAGCAGTACTTC

j_call: TRBJ2-2
clone_size: NA
v_call: TRBV5-4
d_call: TRBD1
cdr3_aa: CASSWGQGVGELFF
cdr3_nt: TGTGCCAGCAGCTGGGGACAGGGTGTCGGGGAGCTGTTTTTT

j_call: TRBJ2-2
clone_size: NA
v_call: TRBV5-1
d_call: TRBD2
cdr3_aa: CASSFSGAGVGELFF
cdr3_nt: TGCGCCAGCAGCTTTAGCGGGGCCGGGGTCGGGGAGCTGTTTTTT

j_call: TRBJ2-3
clone_size: NA
v_call: TRBV11-3
d_call: TRBD2
cdr3_aa: CASSLAGLAATDTQYF
cdr3_nt: TGTGCCAGCAGCTTAGCCGGACTAGCTGCCACAGATACGCAGTATTTT

j_call: TRBJ2-5
clone_size: NA
v_call: TRBV5-1
d_call: NA
cdr3_aa: CASTRVARAETQYF
cdr3_nt: TGCGCCAGCACCCGGGTGGCCAGGGCAGAGACCCAGTACTTC

j_call: TRBJ1-4
clone_size: NA
v_call: TRBV2
d_call: TRBD1
cdr3_aa: CASSETRGQSNEKLFF
cdr3_nt: TGTGCCAGCAGTGAAACTAGGGGACAGTCTAATGAAAAACTGTTTTTT

j_call: TRBJ1-4
clone_size: NA
v_call: TRBV19
d_call: TRBD1
cdr3_aa: CASSITGTGAEKLFF
cdr3_nt: TGTGCCAGTAGTATTACCGGGACAGGGGCTGAAAAACTGTTTTTT

j_call: TRBJ2-3
clone_size: once
v_call: TRBV15
d_call: TRBD2
cdr3_aa: CATSWGGTDTQYF
cdr3_nt: TGTGCCACGAGCTGGGGGGGAACAGATACGCAGTATTTT

j_call: TRBJ1-5
clone_size: NA
v_call: TRBV11-2
d_call: TRBD1
cdr3_aa: CASSPGTVINQPQHF
cdr3_nt: TGTGCCAGCAGCCCCGGGACAGTTATTAATCAGCCCCAGCATTTT

j_call: TRBJ1-6
clone_size: NA
v_call: TRBV15
d_call: NA
cdr3_aa: CATSRDFGTNYNSPLHF
cdr3_nt: TGTGCCACCAGCAGAGATTTCGGGACAAATTATAATTCACCCCTCCACTTT

j_call: TRBJ2-5
clone_size: NA
v_call: TRBV24-1
d_call: NA
cdr3_aa: CATSDFLGVTQYF
cdr3_nt: TGTGCCACCAGTGATTTCCTAGGGGTGACCCAGTACTTC

j_call: TRBJ2-7
clone_size: NA
v_call: TRBV9
d_call: NA
cdr3_aa: CASSPRPSYEQYF
cdr3_nt: TGTGCCAGCAGCCCGAGGCCTTCCTACGAGCAGTACTTC

j_call: TRBJ2-2
clone_size: NA
v_call: TRBV7-3
d_call: TRBD1
cdr3_aa: CASSRSGTGVTGELFF
cdr3_nt: TGTGCCAGCAGCCGATCCGGGACAGGGGTAACCGGGGAGCTGTTTTTT

j_call: TRBJ1-3
clone_size: NA
v_call: TRBV19
d_call: NA
cdr3_aa: CASSIWGHSPGNTIYF
cdr3_nt: TGTGCCAGTAGTATATGGGGACACTCCCCAGGAAACACCATATATTTT

j_call: TRBJ2-7
clone_size: NA
v_call: TRBV3-1/TRBV3-2
d_call: TRBD1
cdr3_aa: CASSPWDRTYEQYF
cdr3_nt: TGTGCCAGCAGCCCGTGGGACAGGACCTACGAGCAGTACTTC

j_call: TRBJ2-5
clone_size: NA
v_call: TRBV11-1
d_call: TRBD2
cdr3_aa: CASSLQREVRETQYF
cdr3_nt: TGTGCCAGCAGCTTACAACGGGAGGTCAGGGAGACCCAGTACTTC

j_call: TRBJ2-1
clone_size: NA
v_call: TRBV18
d_call: NA
cdr3_aa: CASSPPVAASYNEQFF
cdr3_nt: TGTGCCAGCTCACCACCGGTAGCGGCCTCCTACAATGAGCAGTTCTTC

j_call: TRBJ1-5
clone_size: NA
v_call: TRBV11-2
d_call: TRBD1
cdr3_aa: CASSLVDRALNQPQHF
cdr3_nt: TGTGCCAGCAGCTTAGTGGACAGGGCCCTCAATCAGCCCCAGCATTTT

j_call: TRBJ2-1
clone_size: NA
v_call: TRBV20-1
d_call: NA
cdr3_aa: CSASSGVRYNEQFF
cdr3_nt: TGCAGTGCGAGTTCGGGGGTCCGTTACAATGAGCAGTTCTTC

j_call: TRBJ1-5
clone_size: NA
v_call: TRBV27
d_call: TRBD1
cdr3_aa: CASKGTAYSNQPQHF
cdr3_nt: TGTGCCAGCAAAGGGACAGCATATAGCAATCAGCCCCAGCATTTT

j_call: TRBJ1-6
clone_size: many
v_call: TRBV19
d_call: TRBD1
cdr3_aa: CASSGATGNNSPLHF
cdr3_nt: TGTGCCAGTAGCGGGGCGACAGGGAATAATTCACCCCTCCACTTT

j_call: TRBJ2-7
clone_size: once
v_call: TRBV28
d_call: NA
cdr3_aa: CASRGTGLGGLGEQYF
cdr3_nt: TGTGCCAGCAGAGGTACAGGGCTCGGTGGTCTAGGCGAGCAGTACTTC

j_call: TRBJ2-1
clone_size: NA
v_call: TRBV14
d_call: TRBD1
cdr3_aa: CASSRDRGSYNEQFF
cdr3_nt: TGTGCCAGCAGCCGGGACAGGGGTTCCTACAATGAGCAGTTCTTC

j_call: TRBJ2-2
clone_size: NA
v_call: TRBV6-6
d_call: TRBD1
cdr3_aa: CASSWDRGRNGELFF
cdr3_nt: TGTGCCAGCAGTTGGGACAGGGGGCGGAACGGGGAGCTGTTTTTT

j_call: TRBJ1-4
clone_size: NA
v_call: TRBV5-1
d_call: NA
cdr3_aa: CASSLEPGDEKLFF
cdr3_nt: TGCGCCAGCAGCTTGGAACCAGGGGATGAAAAACTGTTTTTT

j_call: TRBJ2-3
clone_size: NA
v_call: TRBV6-6
d_call: NA
cdr3_aa: CASTPRGTDTQYF
cdr3_nt: TGTGCCAGCACCCCCCGAGGCACAGATACGCAGTATTTT

j_call: TRBJ2-7
clone_size: NA
v_call: TRBV5-1
d_call: NA
cdr3_aa: CASSFGGSQSYEQYF
cdr3_nt: TGCGCCAGCAGCTTTGGGGGGTCCCAATCCTACGAGCAGTACTTC

j_call: TRBJ2-2
clone_size: NA
v_call: TRBV27
d_call: NA
cdr3_aa: CASSLRSGLTGELFF
cdr3_nt: TGTGCCAGCAGTTTGAGGAGCGGACTCACCGGGGAGCTGTTTTTT

j_call: TRBJ2-5
clone_size: NA
v_call: TRBV29-1
d_call: TRBD2
cdr3_aa: CSGGGQETQYF
cdr3_nt: TGCAGCGGCGGGGGTCAAGAGACCCAGTACTTC

j_call: TRBJ1-1
clone_size: NA
v_call: TRBV5-6
d_call: NA
cdr3_aa: CASSLVGRARKNTEAFF
cdr3_nt: TGTGCCAGCAGCTTGGTAGGGAGGGCGAGGAAGAACACTGAAGCTTTCTTT

j_call: TRBJ1-6
clone_size: NA
v_call: TRBV6-5
d_call: TRBD1
cdr3_aa: CASKQQGPGYSPLHF
cdr3_nt: TGTGCCAGCAAACAACAGGGGCCAGGATATTCACCCCTCCACTTT

j_call: TRBJ1-6
clone_size: NA
v_call: TRBV6-5
d_call: NA
cdr3_aa: CASTFKGSPLHF
cdr3_nt: TGTGCCAGCACTTTTAAGGGGTCACCCCTCCACTTT

j_call: TRBJ1-1
clone_size: NA
v_call: TRBV10-3
d_call: TRBD1
cdr3_aa: CAISEKGADANTEAFF
cdr3_nt: TGTGCCATCAGTGAAAAGGGGGCGGACGCGAACACTGAAGCTTTCTTT

j_call: TRBJ2-5
clone_size: NA
v_call: TRBV14
d_call: TRBD1
cdr3_aa: CASSPRDREETQYF
cdr3_nt: TGTGCCAGCAGCCCCCGGGACAGGGAAGAGACCCAGTACTTC

j_call: TRBJ2-7
clone_size: few
v_call: TRBV5-4
d_call: TRBD2
cdr3_aa: CASSLGTSGRVPDF
cdr3_nt: TGTGCCAGCAGCCTCGGGACTAGCGGGAGGGTCCCTGACTTC

j_call: TRBJ1-6
clone_size: NA
v_call: TRBV6-5
d_call: NA
cdr3_aa: CASSSPGEINSPLHF
cdr3_nt: TGTGCCAGCAGTTCTCCCGGGGAGATCAATTCACCCCTCCACTTT

j_call: TRBJ2-7
clone_size: NA
v_call: TRBV5-1
d_call: NA
cdr3_aa: CASSFTGDYEQYF
cdr3_nt: TGCGCCAGCAGCTTCACAGGAGACTACGAGCAGTACTTC

j_call: TRBJ2-7
clone_size: NA
v_call: TRBV11-2
d_call: NA
cdr3_aa: CASSLERAAGEQYF
cdr3_nt: TGTGCCAGCAGCTTAGAACGCGCCGCAGGAGAGCAGTACTTC

j_call: TRBJ1-1
clone_size: NA
v_call: TRBV19
d_call: NA
cdr3_aa: CASISLGEGTEAFF
cdr3_nt: TGTGCCAGTATTTCACTTGGGGAGGGAACCGAAGCTTTCTTT

j_call: TRBJ2-5
clone_size: NA
v_call: TRBV7-3
d_call: NA
cdr3_aa: CASSLGGSLQETQYF
cdr3_nt: TGTGCCAGCAGCTTAGGTGGGAGCCTTCAAGAGACCCAGTACTTC

j_call: TRBJ1-3
clone_size: NA
v_call: TRBV10-3
d_call: NA
cdr3_aa: CAISVQASGNTIYF
cdr3_nt: TGTGCCATCAGTGTACAGGCTTCTGGAAACACCATATATTTT

j_call: TRBJ2-1
clone_size: NA
v_call: TRBV5-6
d_call: TRBD2
cdr3_aa: CASSSWGGNEQFF
cdr3_nt: TGTGCCAGCAGCTCCTGGGGGGGCAATGAGCAGTTCTTC

j_call: TRBJ1-1
clone_size: NA
v_call: TRBV6-5
d_call: NA
cdr3_aa: CASSNTGRGTEAFF
cdr3_nt: TGTGCCAGCAGTAACACAGGGAGAGGCACTGAAGCTTTCTTT

j_call: TRBJ2-2
clone_size: NA
v_call: TRBV6-6
d_call: NA
cdr3_aa: CASSYSIGRSAGELFF
cdr3_nt: TGTGCCAGCAGTTACTCGATTGGGAGGAGCGCCGGGGAGCTGTTTTTT

j_call: TRBJ2-5
clone_size: NA
v_call: TRBV12-3/TRBV12-4
d_call: NA
cdr3_aa: CASSQTEETQYF
cdr3_nt: TGTGCCAGCAGCCAGACAGAAGAGACCCAGTACTTC

j_call: TRBJ2-1
clone_size: NA
v_call: TRBV12-5
d_call: TRBD2
cdr3_aa: CASGLESGVLYNEQFF
cdr3_nt: TGTGCTAGTGGTTTGGAGAGCGGGGTTCTCTACAATGAGCAGTTCTTC